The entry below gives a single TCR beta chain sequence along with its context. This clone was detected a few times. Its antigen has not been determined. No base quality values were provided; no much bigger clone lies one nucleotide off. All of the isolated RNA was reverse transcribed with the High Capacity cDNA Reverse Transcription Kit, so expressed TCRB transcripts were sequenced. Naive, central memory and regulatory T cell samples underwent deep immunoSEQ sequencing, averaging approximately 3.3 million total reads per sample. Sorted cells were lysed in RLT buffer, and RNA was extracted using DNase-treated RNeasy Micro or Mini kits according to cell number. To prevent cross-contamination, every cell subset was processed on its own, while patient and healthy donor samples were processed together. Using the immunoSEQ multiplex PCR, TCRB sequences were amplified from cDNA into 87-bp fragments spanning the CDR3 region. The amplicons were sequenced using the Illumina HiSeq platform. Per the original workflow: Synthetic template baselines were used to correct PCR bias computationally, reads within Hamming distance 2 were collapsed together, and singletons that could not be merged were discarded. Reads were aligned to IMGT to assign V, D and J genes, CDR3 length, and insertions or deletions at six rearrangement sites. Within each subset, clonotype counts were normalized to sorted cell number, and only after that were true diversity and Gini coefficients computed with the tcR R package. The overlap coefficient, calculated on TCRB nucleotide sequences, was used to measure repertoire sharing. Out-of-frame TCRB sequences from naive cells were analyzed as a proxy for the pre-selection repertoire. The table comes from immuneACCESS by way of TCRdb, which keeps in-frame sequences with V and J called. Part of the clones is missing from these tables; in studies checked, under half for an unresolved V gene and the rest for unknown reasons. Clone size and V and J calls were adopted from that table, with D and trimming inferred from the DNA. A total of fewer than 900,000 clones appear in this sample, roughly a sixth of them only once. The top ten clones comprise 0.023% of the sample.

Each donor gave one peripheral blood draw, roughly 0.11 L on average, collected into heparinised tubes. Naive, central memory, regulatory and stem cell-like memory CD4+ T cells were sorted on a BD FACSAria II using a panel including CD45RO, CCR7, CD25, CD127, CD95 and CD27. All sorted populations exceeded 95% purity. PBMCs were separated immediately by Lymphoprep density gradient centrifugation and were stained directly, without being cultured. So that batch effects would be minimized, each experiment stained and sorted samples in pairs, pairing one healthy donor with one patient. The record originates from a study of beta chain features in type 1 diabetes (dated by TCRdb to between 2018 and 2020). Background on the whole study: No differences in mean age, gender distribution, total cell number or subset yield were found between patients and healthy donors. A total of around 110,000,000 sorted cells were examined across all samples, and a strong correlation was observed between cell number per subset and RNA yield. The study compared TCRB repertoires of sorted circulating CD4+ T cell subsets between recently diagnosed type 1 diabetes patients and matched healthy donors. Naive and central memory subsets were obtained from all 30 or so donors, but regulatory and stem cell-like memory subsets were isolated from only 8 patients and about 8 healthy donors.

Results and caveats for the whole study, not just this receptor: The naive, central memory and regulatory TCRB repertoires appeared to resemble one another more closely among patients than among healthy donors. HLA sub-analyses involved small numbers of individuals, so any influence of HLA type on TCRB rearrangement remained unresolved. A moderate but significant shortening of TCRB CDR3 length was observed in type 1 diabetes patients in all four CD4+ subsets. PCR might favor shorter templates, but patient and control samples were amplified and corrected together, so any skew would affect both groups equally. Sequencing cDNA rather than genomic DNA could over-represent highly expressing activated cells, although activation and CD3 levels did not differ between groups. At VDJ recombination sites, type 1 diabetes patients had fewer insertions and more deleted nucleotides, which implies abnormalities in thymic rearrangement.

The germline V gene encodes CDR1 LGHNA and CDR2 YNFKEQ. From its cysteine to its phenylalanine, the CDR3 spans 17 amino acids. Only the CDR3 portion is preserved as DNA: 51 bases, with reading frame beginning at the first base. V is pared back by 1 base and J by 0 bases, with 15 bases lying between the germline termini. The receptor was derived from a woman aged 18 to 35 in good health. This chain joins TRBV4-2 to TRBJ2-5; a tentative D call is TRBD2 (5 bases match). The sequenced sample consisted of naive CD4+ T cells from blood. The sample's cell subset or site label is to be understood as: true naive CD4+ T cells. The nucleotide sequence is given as TGTGCCAGCAGCCAAGGCGGTACGGGAAAGGACCAAGAGACCCAGTACTTC. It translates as CASSQGGTGKDQETQYF.